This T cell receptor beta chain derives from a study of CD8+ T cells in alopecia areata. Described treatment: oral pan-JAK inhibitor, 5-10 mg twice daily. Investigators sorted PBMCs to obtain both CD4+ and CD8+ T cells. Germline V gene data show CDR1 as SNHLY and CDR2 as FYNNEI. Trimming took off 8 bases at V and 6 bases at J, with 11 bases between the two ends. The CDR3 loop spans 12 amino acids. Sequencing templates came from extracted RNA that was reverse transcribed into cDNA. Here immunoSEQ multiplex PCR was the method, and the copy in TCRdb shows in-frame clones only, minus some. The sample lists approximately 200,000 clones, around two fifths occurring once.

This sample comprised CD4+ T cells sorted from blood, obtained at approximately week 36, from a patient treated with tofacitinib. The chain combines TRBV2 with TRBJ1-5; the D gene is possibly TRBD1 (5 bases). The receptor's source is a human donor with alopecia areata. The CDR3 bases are TGTGCCAGCGGGGCAGAGGGTCAGCCCCAGCATTTT. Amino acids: CASGAEGQPQHF. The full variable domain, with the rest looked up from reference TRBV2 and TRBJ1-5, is EPEVTQTPSHQVTQMGQEVILRCVPISNHLYFYWYRQILGQKVEFLVSFYNNEISEKSEIFDDQFSVERPDGSNFTLKIRSTKLEDSAMYFCASGAEGQPQHFGDGTRLSIL.